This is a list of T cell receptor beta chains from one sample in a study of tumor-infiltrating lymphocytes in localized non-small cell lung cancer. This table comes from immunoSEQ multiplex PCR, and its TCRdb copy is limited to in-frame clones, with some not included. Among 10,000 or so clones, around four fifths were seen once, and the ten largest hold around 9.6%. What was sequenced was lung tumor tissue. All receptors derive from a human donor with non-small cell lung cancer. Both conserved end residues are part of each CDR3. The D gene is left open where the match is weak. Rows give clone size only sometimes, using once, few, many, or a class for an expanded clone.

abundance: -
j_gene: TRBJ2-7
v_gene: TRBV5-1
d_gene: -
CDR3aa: CASSTKTGSSYEQYF
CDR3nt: TGCGCCAGCAGCACAAAAACAGGCAGCTCCTACGAGCAGTACTTC

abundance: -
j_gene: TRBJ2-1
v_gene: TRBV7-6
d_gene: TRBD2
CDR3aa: CASSQEAGLAYNEQFF
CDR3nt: TGTGCCAGCAGCCAAGAAGCGGGACTAGCCTACAATGAGCAGTTCTTC

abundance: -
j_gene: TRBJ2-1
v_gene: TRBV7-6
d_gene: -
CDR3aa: CASSLNLAKGNEQFF
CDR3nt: TGTGCCAGCAGCTTAAACCTCGCGAAGGGCAATGAGCAGTTCTTC

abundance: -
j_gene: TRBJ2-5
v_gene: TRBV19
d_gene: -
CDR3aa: CASSQEAQRPQETQYF
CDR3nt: TGTGCCAGTAGTCAAGAAGCGCAGCGGCCCCAAGAGACCCAGTACTTC

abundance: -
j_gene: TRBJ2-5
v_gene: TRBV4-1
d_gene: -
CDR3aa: CASSQEGQGFRETQYF
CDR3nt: TGCGCCAGCAGCCAAGAAGGGCAGGGGTTTAGGGAGACCCAGTACTTC

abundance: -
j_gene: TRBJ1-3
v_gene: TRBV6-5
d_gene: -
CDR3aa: CASGTTGSGNTIYF
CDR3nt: TGTGCCAGCGGAACAACAGGCTCTGGAAACACCATATATTTT

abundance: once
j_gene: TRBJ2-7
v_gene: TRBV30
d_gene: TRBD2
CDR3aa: CAGDSGGAKQYF
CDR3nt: TGTGCCGGAGATAGCGGGGGGGCAAAGCAGTACTTC

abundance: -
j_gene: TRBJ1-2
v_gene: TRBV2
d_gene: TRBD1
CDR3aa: CASRVGQGWSSGYTF
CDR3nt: TGTGCCAGCAGGGTGGGACAGGGGTGGTCTAGTGGCTACACCTTC

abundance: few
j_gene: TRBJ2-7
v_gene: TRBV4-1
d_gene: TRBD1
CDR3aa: CASSQGDRDYYEQYF
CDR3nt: TGCGCCAGCAGCCAAGGGGACAGGGACTACTACGAGCAGTACTTC

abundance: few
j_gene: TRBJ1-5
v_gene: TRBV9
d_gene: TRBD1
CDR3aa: CASSGQGVSQPQHF
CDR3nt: TGTGCCAGCAGCGGACAGGGGGTGAGTCAGCCCCAGCATTTT

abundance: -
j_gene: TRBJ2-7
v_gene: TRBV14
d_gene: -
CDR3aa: CASSQVIGLGAEQYF
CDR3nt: TGTGCCAGCAGCCAAGTGATAGGACTGGGCGCCGAGCAGTACTTC

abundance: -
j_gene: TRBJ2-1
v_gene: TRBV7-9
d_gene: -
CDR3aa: CASSQRSGYNEQFF
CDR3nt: TGTGCCAGCAGCCAAAGGAGCGGGTACAATGAGCAGTTCTTC

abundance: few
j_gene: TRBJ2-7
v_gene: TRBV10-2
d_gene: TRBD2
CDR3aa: CASSGVVAGGYEQYF
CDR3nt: TGCGCCAGCAGTGGGGTGGTAGCGGGAGGGTACGAGCAGTACTTC

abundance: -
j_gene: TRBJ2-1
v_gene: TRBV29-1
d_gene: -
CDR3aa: CSVERQGDQFF
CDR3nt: TGCAGCGTTGAAAGGCAGGGTGACCAGTTCTTC

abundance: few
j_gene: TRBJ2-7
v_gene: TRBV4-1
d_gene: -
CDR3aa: CASSQVGYEQYF
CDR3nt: TGCGCCAGCAGCCAAGTAGGGTACGAGCAGTACTTC

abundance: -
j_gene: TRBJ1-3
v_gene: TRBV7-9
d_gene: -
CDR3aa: CASSRDISSGNTIYF
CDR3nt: TGTGCCAGCAGCAGGGACATCAGCTCTGGAAACACCATATATTTT

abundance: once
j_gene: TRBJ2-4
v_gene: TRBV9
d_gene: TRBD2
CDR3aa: CASSVGGWGLAGGSVLAKNIQYF
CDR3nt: TGTGCCAGCAGCGTAGGGGGCTGGGGACTAGCGGGAGGGTCGGTTCTAGCCAAAAACATTCAGTACTTC

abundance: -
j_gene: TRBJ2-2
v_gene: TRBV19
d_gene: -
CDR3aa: CASSIGSNTGELFF
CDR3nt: TGTGCCAGTAGTATAGGGTCAAACACCGGGGAGCTGTTTTTT

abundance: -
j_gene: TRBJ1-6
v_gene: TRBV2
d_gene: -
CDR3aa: CASKGYSPLHF
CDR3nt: TGTGCTAGCAAGGGTTATTCACCCCTCCACTTT

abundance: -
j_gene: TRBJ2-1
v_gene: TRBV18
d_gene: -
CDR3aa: CASSPQGSSSYNEQFF
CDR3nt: TGTGCCAGCTCACCACAAGGCAGTAGCTCCTACAATGAGCAGTTCTTC

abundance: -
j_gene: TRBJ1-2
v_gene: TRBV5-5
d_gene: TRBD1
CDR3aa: CASTPLQGSGYGYTF
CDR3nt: TGTGCCAGCACCCCTCTACAGGGGTCGGGCTATGGCTACACCTTC

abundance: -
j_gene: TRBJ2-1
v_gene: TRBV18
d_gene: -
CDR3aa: CASSPGRKHYNEQFF
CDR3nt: TGTGCCAGCTCACCGGGACGTAAGCATTACAATGAGCAGTTCTTC

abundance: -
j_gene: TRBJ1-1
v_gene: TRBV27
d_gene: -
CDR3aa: CASSLQVRNTEAFF
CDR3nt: TGTGCCAGCAGTTTACAGGTCCGGAACACTGAAGCTTTCTTT

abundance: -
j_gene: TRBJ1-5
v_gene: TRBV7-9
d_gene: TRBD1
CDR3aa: CASSTGTVGNQPQHF
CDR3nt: TGTGCCAGCAGCACCGGGACAGTGGGGAATCAGCCCCAGCATTTT

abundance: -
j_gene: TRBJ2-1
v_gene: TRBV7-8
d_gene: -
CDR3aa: CASSSRQSIRYNEQFF
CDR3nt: TGTGCCAGCAGCTCCAGACAGTCTATTCGCTACAATGAGCAGTTCTTC

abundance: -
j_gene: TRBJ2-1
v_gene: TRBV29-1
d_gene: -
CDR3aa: CSVGEPYNEQFF
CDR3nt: TGCAGCGTTGGAGAACCGTACAATGAGCAGTTCTTC

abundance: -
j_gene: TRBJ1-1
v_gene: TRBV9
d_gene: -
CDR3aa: CASSKLDGTEAFF
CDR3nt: TGTGCCAGCAGCAAGTTGGATGGAACTGAAGCTTTCTTT

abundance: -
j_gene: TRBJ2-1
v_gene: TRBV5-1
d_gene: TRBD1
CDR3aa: CASSLVGQGSYNEQFF
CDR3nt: TGCGCCAGCAGCTTGGTGGGACAGGGCTCCTACAATGAGCAGTTCTTC

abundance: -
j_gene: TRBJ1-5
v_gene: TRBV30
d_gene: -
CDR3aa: CAWSRVGDRSNQPQHF
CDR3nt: TGTGCCTGGAGCCGCGTTGGTGACAGGAGCAATCAGCCCCAGCATTTT

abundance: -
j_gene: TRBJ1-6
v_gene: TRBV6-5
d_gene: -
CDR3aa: CASSLRIRDSPLHF
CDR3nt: TGTGCCAGCAGCCTCAGGATTCGAGACTCACCCCTCCACTTT

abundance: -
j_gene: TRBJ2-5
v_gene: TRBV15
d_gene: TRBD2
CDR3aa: CATSRNSGARETQYF
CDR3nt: TGTGCCACCAGCAGAAATAGCGGGGCTCGAGAGACCCAGTACTTC

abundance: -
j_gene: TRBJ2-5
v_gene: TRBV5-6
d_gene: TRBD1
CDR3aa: CASSSETGPGETQYF
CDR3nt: TGTGCCAGCAGCTCCGAGACAGGGCCGGGAGAGACCCAGTACTTC

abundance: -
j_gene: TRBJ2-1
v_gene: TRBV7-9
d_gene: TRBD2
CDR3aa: CASSWGLAGGHNEQFF
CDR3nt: TGTGCCAGCAGCTGGGGACTAGCGGGAGGCCACAATGAGCAGTTCTTC

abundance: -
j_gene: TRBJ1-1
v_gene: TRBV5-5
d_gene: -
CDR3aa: CASSPQDTEAFF
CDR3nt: TGTGCCAGCAGCCCTCAGGACACTGAAGCTTTCTTT

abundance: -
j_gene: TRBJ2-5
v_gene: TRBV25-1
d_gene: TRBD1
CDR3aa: CASSEGAAGGQETQYF
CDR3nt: TGTGCCAGCAGTGAGGGGGCCGCAGGGGGCCAAGAGACCCAGTACTTC

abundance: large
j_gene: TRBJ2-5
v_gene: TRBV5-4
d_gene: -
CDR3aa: CASSLADGPQETQYF
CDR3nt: TGTGCCAGCAGCTTGGCCGACGGACCGCAAGAGACCCAGTACTTC